This T cell receptor (beta chain) was retrieved from a study of cytomegalovirus exposure and HLA in healthy donors. The donors were in the approximately 120-subject validation cohort; that cohort was separate from the roughly 700-subject first cohort. A note on this clone: The antigen is unknown.

The table came from immunoSEQ multiplex PCR; TCRdb's copy has only in-frame clones and leaves some out. The table includes 200,000 to 250,000 clones, 85% to 95% detected once. Unmatched junction bases numbered 7, after V lost 3 bases and J lost 5 bases. The CDR3 is made up of 15 amino acids. Germline V gene sequence: CDR1 SEHNR, CDR2 FQNEAQ (reference sequence). Study outcomes and limitations: According to reports, the classifier identified cytomegalovirus status with high specificity and sensitivity.

The chain has TRBV7-9 and TRBJ2-1; 7 bases map to TRBD2. The receptor comes from a woman younger than 30 in good health and CMV-seronegative. The sample was PBMCs. DNA for the CDR3: TGTGCCAGCAGCTTGGCCGGGACTATGGACAATGAGCAGTTCTTC. It translates to CASSLAGTMDNEQFF.